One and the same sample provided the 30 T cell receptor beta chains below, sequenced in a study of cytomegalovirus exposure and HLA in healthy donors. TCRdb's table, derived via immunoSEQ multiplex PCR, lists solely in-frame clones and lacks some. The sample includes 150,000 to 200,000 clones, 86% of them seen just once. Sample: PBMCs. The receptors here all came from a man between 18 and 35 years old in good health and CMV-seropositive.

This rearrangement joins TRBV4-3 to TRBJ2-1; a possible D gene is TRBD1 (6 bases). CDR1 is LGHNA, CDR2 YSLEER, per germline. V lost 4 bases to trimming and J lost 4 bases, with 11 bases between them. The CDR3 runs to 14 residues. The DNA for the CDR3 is TGCGCCAGCAGCCGGGATACAGGGTACAATGAGCAGTTCTTC. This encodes CASSRDTGYNEQFF.

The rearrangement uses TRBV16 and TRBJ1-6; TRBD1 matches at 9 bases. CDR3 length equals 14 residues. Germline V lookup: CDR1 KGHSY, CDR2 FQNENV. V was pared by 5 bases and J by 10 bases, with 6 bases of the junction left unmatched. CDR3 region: CASSFTGGNSPLHF. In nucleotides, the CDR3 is TGTGCCAGCAGCTTTACAGGGGGCAACTCACCCCTCCACTTT.

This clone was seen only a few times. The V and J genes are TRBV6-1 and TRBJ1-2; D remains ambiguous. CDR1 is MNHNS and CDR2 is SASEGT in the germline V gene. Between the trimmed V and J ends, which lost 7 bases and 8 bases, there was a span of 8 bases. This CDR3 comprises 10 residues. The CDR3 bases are TGTGCCAGCACCGCTAACGGCTACACCTTC. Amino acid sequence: CASTANGYTF.

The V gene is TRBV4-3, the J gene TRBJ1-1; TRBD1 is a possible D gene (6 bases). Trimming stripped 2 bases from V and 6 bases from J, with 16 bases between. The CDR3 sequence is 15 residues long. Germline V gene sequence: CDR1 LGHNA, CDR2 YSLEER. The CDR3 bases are TGCGCCAGCAGCCAAAACCGCCAGGGGCCCCCTGAAGCTTTCTTT. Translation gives CASSQNRQGPPEAFF.

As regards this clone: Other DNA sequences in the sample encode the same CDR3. CDR3 sequence reads: CASSLGQSYGYTF. Here the CDR3 DNA reads TGTGCCAGCAGTTTGGGACAGAGCTATGGCTACACCTTC. This sequence joins TRBV28 and TRBJ1-2, with 7 bases aligning to TRBD1. CDR3 length: 13 amino acids. V gave up 3 bases and J gave up 4 bases; unmatched junction bases: 2. Germline V gene sequence: CDR1 MDHEN, CDR2 SYDVKM.

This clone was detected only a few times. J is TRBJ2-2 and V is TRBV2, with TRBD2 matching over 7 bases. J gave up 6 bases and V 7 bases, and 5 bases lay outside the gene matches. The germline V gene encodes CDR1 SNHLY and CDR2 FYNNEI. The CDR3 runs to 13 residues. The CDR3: CASTGRGAGELFF. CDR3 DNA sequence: TGTGCCAGCACTGGGAGGGGCGCCGGGGAGCTGTTTTTT.

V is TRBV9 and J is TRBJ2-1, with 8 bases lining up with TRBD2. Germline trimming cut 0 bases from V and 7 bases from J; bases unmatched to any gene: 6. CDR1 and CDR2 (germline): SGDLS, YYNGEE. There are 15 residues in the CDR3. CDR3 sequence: CASSVVGSGTNEQFF. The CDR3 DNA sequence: TGTGCCAGCAGCGTAGTGGGTAGCGGGACGAATGAGCAGTTCTTC.

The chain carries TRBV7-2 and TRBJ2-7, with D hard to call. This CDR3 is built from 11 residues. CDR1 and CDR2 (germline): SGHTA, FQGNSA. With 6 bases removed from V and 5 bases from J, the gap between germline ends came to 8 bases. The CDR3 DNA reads TGTGCCAGCAGATCCAGGAACGAGCAGTACTTC. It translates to CASRSRNEQYF.

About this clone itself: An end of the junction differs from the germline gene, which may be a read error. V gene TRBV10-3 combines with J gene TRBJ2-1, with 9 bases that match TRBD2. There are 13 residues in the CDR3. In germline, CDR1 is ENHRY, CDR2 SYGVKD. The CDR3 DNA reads TGTGCCTGTAGCGGGAGCTCCCACAATGAGCAGTTCTTC. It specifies CACSGSSHNEQFF.

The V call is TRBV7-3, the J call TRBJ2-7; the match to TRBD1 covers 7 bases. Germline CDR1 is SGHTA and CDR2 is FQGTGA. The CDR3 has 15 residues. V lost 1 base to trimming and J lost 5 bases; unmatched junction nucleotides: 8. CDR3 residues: CASSLNLGGPHEQYF. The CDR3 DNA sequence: TGTGCCAGCAGCTTAAATTTAGGGGGCCCCCACGAGCAGTACTTC.

The CDR3 reads CASSQDKRGTSYEQYF. For the CDR3, the DNA is TGCGCCAGCAGCCAAGATAAGCGGGGGACCTCCTACGAGCAGTACTTC. The V and J genes are TRBV4-1 and TRBJ2-7, with TRBD2 matching 8 bases. The CDR3 contains 16 residues. The V segment lost 0 bases and the J segment 0 bases; nucleotides outside the gene matches: 4. CDR1 and CDR2 (germline): MGHRA, YSYEKL.

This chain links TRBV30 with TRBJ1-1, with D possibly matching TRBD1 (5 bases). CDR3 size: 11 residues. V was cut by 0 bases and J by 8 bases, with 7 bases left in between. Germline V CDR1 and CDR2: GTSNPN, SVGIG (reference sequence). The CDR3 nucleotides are TGTGCCTGGAGTGTAGACAGCGAAGCTTTCTTT. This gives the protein CAWSVDSEAFF.

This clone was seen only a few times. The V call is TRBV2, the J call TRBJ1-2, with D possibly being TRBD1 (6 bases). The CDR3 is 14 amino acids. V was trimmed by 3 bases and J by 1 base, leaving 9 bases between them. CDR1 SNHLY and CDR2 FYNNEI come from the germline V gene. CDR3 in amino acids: CASSEDSLNYGYTF. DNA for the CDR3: TGTGCCAGCAGTGAGGACAGCCTTAACTATGGCTACACCTTC.

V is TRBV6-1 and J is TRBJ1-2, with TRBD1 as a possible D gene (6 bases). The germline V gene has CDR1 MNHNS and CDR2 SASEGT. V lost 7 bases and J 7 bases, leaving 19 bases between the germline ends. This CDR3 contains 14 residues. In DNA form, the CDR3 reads TGTGCCAGCAAGCACAGGGATTTACTTTTTGGCTACACCTTC. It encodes CASKHRDLLFGYTF.

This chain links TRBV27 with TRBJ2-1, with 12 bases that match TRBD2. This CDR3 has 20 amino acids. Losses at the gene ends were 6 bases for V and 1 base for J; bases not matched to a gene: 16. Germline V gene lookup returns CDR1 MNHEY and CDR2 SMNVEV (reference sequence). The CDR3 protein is CASRFGLAGTHPGSYNEQFF. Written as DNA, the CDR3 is TGTGCCAGCAGATTCGGACTAGCGGGAACACACCCTGGGTCCTACAATGAGCAGTTCTTC.

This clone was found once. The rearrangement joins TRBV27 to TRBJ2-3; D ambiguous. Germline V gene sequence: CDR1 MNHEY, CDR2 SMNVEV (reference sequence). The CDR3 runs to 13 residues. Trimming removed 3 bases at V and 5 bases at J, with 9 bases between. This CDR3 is CASSFQARDTQYF. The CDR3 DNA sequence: TGTGCCAGCAGTTTCCAGGCCAGAGATACGCAGTATTTT.

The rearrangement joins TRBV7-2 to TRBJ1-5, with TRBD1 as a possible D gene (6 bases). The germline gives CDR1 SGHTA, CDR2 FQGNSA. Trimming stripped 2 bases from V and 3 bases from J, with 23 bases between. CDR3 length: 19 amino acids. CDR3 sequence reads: CASSLKSGQGRKNNQPQHF. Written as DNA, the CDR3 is TGTGCCAGCAGCTTAAAGTCTGGGCAGGGGAGAAAGAACAATCAGCCCCAGCATTTT.

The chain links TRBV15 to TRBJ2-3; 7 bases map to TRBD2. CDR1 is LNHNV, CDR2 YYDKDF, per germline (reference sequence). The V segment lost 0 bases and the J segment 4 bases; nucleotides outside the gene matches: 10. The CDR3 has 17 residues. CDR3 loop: CATSRDRRGAGPDTQYF. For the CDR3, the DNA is TGTGCCACCAGCAGAGATCGTCGGGGAGCGGGACCAGATACGCAGTATTTT.

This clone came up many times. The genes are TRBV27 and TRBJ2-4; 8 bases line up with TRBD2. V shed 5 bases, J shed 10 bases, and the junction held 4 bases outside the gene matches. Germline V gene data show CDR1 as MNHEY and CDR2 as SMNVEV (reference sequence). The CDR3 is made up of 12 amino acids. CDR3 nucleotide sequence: TGTGCCAGCAGTCCGGGCGGGGGGATTCAGTACTTC. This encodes CASSPGGGIQYF.

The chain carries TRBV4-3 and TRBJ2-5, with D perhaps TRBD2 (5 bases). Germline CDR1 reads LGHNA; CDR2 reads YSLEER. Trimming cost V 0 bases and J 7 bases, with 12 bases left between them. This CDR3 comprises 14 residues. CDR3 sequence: CASSQEGREGTQYF. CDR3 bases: TGCGCCAGCAGCCAAGAAGGTCGGGAAGGGACCCAGTACTTC.

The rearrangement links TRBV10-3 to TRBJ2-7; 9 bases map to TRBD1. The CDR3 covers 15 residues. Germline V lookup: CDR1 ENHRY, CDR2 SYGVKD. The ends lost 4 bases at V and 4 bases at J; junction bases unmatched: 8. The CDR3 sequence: CAISVTGTGSYEQYF. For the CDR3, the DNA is TGTGCCATCAGTGTCACCGGGACAGGGTCTTACGAGCAGTACTTC.

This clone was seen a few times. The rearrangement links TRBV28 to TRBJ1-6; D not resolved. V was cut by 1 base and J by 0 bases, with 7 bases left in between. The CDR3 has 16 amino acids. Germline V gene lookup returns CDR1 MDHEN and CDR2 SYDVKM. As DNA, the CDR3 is TGTGCCAGCAGTTTATCGGAGGACTCCTATAATTCACCCCTCCACTTT. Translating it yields CASSLSEDSYNSPLHF.

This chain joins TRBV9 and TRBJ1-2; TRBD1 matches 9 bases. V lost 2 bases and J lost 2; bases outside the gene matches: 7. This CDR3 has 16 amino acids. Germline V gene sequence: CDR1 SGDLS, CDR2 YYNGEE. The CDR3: CASSVNRDRVNYGYTF. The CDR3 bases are TGTGCCAGCAGCGTGAACCGGGACAGGGTAAACTATGGCTACACCTTC.

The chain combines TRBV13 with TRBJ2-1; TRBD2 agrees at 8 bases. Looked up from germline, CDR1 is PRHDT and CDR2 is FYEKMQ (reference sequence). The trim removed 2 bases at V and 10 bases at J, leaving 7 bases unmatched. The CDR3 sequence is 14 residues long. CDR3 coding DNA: TGTGCCAGCAGCTTATTTAGCGGGACTGTGGAGCAGTTCTTC. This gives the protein CASSLFSGTVEQFF.

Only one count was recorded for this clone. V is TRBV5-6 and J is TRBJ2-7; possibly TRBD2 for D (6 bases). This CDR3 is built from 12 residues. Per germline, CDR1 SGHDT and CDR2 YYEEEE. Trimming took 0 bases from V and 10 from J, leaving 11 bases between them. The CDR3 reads CASSLGTGRQYF. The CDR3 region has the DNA TGTGCCAGCAGCTTGGGGACCGGGAGACAGTACTTC.

CDR3 nucleotide sequence: TGTGCCAGCAGCGTAGCAGGACTCGGCACTGAAGCTTTCTTT. Encoded protein: CASSVAGLGTEAFF. V and J are TRBV9 and TRBJ1-1; D is unresolved. The V and J ends lost 0 bases and 4 bases respectively, with 10 bases between them. The CDR3 is 14 residues long. Germline V gene data show CDR1 as SGDLS and CDR2 as YYNGEE.

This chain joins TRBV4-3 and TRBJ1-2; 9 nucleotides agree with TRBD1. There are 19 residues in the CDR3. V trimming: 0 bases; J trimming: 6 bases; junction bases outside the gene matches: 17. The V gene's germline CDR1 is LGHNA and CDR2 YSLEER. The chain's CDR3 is CASSQDEGTGWIPTNGYTF. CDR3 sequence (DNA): TGCGCCAGCAGCCAAGATGAAGGGACAGGGTGGATTCCCACCAATGGCTACACCTTC.

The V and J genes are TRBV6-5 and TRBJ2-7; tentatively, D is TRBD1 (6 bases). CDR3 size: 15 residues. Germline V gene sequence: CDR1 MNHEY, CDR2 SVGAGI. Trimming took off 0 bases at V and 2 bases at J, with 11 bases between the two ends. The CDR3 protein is CASSYSSGVTYEQYF. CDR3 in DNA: TGTGCCAGCAGTTACTCGTCAGGGGTTACCTACGAGCAGTACTTC.

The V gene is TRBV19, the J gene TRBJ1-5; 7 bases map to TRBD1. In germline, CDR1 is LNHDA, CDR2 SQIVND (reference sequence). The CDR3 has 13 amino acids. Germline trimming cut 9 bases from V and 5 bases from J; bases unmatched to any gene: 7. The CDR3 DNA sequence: TGTGCCAGCAGCGAACAGGGGTATCAGCCCCAGCATTTT. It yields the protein CASSEQGYQPQHF.

CDR3 region: CASSLDGGEGSYTF. The CDR3 DNA follows: TGTGCCAGCAGCTTAGATGGGGGCGAAGGAAGCTACACCTTC. V usage is TRBV11-3 and J usage is TRBJ1-2; D possibly corresponds to TRBD1 (6 bases). CDR3 length: 14 amino acids. V lost 0 bases, J lost 9 bases, and 14 bases lay in between. Germline assignment: CDR1 SGHNT and CDR2 YENEEA.